Listed here are 8 T cell receptor beta chains from one sample, sequenced in a study of identical twins. A single record per CDR3 protein comes from TCRdb applying MiXCR to the 5' RACE reads. The sample records some 710,000 distinct CDR3 sequences, around 6% being singletons. Sequencing was carried out using naive T cells sorted from blood. The receptors shown here come from a man younger than 35 in good health.

This clonotype came up a few times. The rearrangement joins TRBV6-2 or TRBV6-3 to TRBJ2-7; D possibly matches TRBD1 or TRBD2 (5 bases each). Germline V gene data show CDR1 as MNHEY and CDR2 as SVGEGT. The CDR3 has 16 amino acids. Trimming removed 6 bases at V and 5 bases at J, with 23 bases between. For the CDR3, the DNA is TGTGCCAGCAGCGAGACTGGCCCAGGGAGTCGCGACGAGCAGTACTTC. This sequence encodes CASSETGPGSRDEQYF.

This clonotype appeared a few times. J is TRBJ2-3 and V is TRBV12-3 or TRBV12-4; 7 bases are a match to TRBD2. The CDR3 is 12 amino acids. The J segment lost 8 bases and the V segment lost 6 bases, leaving 5 bases of the junction unmatched. CDR3 protein: CASRRGGPTQYF. The CDR3 bases are TGTGCCAGCAGGAGGGGAGGGCCTACGCAGTATTTT.

This clonotype has a count of ten or more. This rearrangement joins TRBV4-2 to TRBJ2-2, with 10 bases fitting TRBD2. CDR3 length: 17 residues. The germline V gene encodes CDR1 LGHNA and CDR2 YNFKEQ. V shed 1 base and J 4 bases; nucleotides not matched to a gene: 6. CDR3 protein: CASSQVGTSASTGELFF. Here the CDR3 DNA reads TGTGCCAGCAGCCAAGTAGGGACTAGCGCCTCCACCGGGGAGCTGTTTTTT.

This clonotype was seen repeatedly, ten times or more. The chain carries TRBV5-1 and TRBJ1-5; TRBD1 is a possible D gene (6 bases). The CDR3 extends over 13 amino acids. Trimming removed 5 bases at V and 5 bases at J, with 11 bases between. The germline CDR1 and CDR2 sequences are SGHRS and YFSETQ. As DNA, the CDR3 is TGCGCCAGCAGTTCAGGGGATGATCAGCCCCAGCATTTT. This sequence encodes CASSSGDDQPQHF.

This clonotype was picked up a small number of times. This sequence joins TRBV7-9 and TRBJ2-7; D may be TRBD1 (6 bases). The CDR3 spans 14 residues. The germline V gene encodes CDR1 SEHNR and CDR2 FQNEAQ (reference sequence). V lost 1 base and J lost 6, with 13 bases in between. The CDR3 nucleotides are TGTGCCAGCAGCTTAGATCTGGTGGGGGCCGAGCAGTACGTC. As protein: CASSLDLVGAEQYV.

There are many counts of this clonotype. The rearrangement joins TRBV20-1 to TRBJ2-1, with D perhaps matching TRBD2 (5 bases). Trimming took off 1 base at V and 0 bases at J, with 10 bases between the two ends. The CDR3 is made up of 15 amino acids. Germline CDR1 is DFQATT and CDR2 is SNEGSKA (reference sequence). DNA of the CDR3: TGCAGTGCTAGAGGGAGCGGAAACTCCTACAATGAGCAGTTCTTC. Its protein product is CSARGSGNSYNEQFF.

This rearrangement joins TRBV2 to TRBJ2-1; TRBD1 is a possible D gene (6 bases). Looked up from germline, CDR1 is SNHLY and CDR2 is FYNNEI. The CDR3 is 14 amino acids. V gave up 6 bases and J gave up 6 bases, with 15 bases separating them. The CDR3 nucleotides are TGTGCCAGCAGGGACACAGGGACGGGCAATGAGCAGTTCTTC. This gives the protein CASRDTGTGNEQFF.

The V gene is TRBV6-2 or TRBV6-3, the J gene TRBJ2-5; TRBD1 is a possible D gene (6 bases). The CDR3 spans 13 residues. V lost 5 bases and J lost 4, with 11 bases in between. CDR1 and CDR2 from the germline V gene are MNHEY and SVGEGT. CDR3 residues: CASSPQGIETQYF. CDR3 nucleotide sequence: TGTGCCAGCAGTCCACAGGGTATAGAGACCCAGTACTTC.